This T cell receptor beta chain was captured by sequencing in a study of neoadjuvant anti-PD-1 for oral cavity cancer (TCRdb year 2021). With regard to the full study: Before undergoing curative-intent surgical resection, most patients got three to four biweekly nivolumab doses at 3 mg/kg. A fourth nivolumab dose was given around day 43 to patients without progression, and definitive surgical resection was performed in those patients on days 50-56. Responders were defined as patients with complete response, partial response or stable disease by RECIST 1.1; non-responders were defined as patients with progression. An approximately 31% response rate was observed in the parent correlative cohort, in which around 12 patients were included.

Note on this clone: Its antigen remains undetermined. It has no much larger one-base neighbor in the sample; base qualities were not kept.

For deep sequencing, each PBMC sample was run in six replicates, with libraries mostly built from roughly 460 ng of input genomic DNA. The immunoSEQ hsTCRbeta kit was used to prepare TCRbeta libraries, following the manufacturer's instructions. Sequencing of the completed libraries took place using an Illumina NovaSeq 6000 S4 flow cell after they had been pooled to approximately 3 nM. In the paper's pipeline: Raw data preprocessing and quality control were performed with the immunoSEQ Analyzer. The analysis was limited to productive rearrangements, and each clonotype was defined by a unique CDR3 amino acid sequence. Repertoire clonality was estimated as the Gini-Simpson index, which was calculated using the R package tcR. Student's t test was used to compare Gini indices, and Pearson correlation was used to assess associations with tumor size change. TCRdb provides this immuneACCESS table in a form limited to in-frame rearrangements. Some clones are lacking; in checked studies, under half of them reflect an unresolved V gene, and why the rest are absent is not known. V, J and clone size are those of that table, while D and trimming were read from the DNA. In this sample the table shows around 15,000 clones, about 67% of which occur a single time. The ten biggest clones cover around 2.6% of the sample.

Overall study results and their limits: Higher pretreatment blood TCRbeta clonality and lower post-treatment tumor TCRbeta clonality were correlated with higher pretreatment blood Treg/Th17 ratios. TCR analyses included only three patients per response group, and the authors called for larger cohorts for validation. After neoadjuvant nivolumab, significantly higher T cell clonality (Gini index) was found within PBMCs in non-responders than in responders.

What the time point label conveys for this sample: before neoadjuvant nivolumab. Patients had been newly diagnosed with stage II-IVA oral cavity squamous cell carcinoma, and no prior systemic or radiation treatment had been given to the patients. The cohort consisted of patients with HPV-negative, locally advanced oral cavity squamous cell carcinoma. No culture maintenance or expansion was done, as the peripheral blood mononuclear cells went straight to analysis. The samples were obtained from a longitudinal correlative study of a single-arm phase II trial testing neoadjuvant nivolumab in oral cavity squamous cell carcinoma. Subject-matched pre- and post-treatment PBMCs and tumors from three responders and three non-responders underwent genomic DNA-based TCRbeta sequencing. Peripheral blood mononuclear cells were collected before nivolumab treatment and were collected again after treatment, at the time of surgery. Genomic DNA was isolated from PBMCs using the Maxwell RSC DNA from Cells kit.

The CDR3 goes from the cysteine to the phenylalanine over 16 residues. The CDR3 DNA has 48 bases and is translated from base 1. From the germline V gene (reference sequence), CDR1 is WNHNN and CDR2 is SYGVQD. V lost 3 bases and J lost 3 bases, and the count of bases not matched to a germline gene is 6. The receptor was derived from a person aged 40-85 years with oral cavity squamous cell carcinoma. The input for sequencing was PBMCs, taken before nivolumab (anti-PD-1) treatment. The chain is encoded by TRBV10-1 joined to TRBJ2-3; TRBD2 aligns with 10 central bases. This receptor has the CDR3 CASSDLASGSTDTQYF. The DNA reads as follows: TGCGCCAGCAGTGATCTGGCTAGCGGGAGTACAGATACGCAGTATTTT.